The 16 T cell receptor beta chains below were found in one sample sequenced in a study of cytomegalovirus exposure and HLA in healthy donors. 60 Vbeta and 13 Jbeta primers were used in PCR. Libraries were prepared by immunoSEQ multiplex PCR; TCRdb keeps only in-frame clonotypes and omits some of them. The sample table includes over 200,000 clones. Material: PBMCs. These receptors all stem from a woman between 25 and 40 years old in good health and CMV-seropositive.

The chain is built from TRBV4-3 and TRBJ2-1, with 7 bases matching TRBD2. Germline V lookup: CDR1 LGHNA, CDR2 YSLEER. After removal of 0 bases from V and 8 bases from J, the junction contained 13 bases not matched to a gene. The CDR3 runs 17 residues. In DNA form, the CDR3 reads TGCGCCAGCAGCCAAGACCCCTCGGCGGGAGTGGTCGATGAGCAGTTCTTC. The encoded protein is CASSQDPSAGVVDEQFF.

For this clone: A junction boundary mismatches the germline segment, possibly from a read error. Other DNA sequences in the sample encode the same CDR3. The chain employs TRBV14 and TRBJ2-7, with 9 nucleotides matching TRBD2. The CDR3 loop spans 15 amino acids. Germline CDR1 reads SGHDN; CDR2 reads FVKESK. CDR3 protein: CASSQVTSGAYEQYF. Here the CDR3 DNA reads TGTGCCAGTAGCCAAGTGACTAGCGGAGCCTACGAGCAGTACTTC.

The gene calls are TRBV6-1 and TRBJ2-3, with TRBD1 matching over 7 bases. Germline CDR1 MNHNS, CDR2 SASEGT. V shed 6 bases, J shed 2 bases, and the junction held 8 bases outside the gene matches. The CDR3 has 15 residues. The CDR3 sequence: CASRLGQASTDTQYF. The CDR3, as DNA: TGTGCCAGCAGACTCGGACAGGCCTCCACAGATACGCAGTATTTT.

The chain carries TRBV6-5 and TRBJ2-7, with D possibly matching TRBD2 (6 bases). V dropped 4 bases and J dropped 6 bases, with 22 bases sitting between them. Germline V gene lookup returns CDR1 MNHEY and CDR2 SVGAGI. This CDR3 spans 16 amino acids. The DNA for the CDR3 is TGTGCCAGCAGTTCGAATCCGCGGGGACGTACGGTCGAGCAGTACTTC. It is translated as CASSSNPRGRTVEQYF.

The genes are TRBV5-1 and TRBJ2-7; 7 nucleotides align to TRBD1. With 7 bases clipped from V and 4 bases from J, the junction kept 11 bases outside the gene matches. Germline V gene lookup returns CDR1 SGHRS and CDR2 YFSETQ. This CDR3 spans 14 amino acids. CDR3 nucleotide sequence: TGCGCCAGCCCCGGGACAGCGCTTCCTTACGAGCAGTACTTC. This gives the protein CASPGTALPYEQYF.

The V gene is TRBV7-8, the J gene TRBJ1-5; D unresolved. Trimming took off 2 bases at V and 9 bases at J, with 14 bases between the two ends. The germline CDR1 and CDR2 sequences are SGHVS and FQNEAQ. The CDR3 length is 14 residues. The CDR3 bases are TGTGCCAGCAGCTTACAACGGGAAAATGGGCCCCAGCATTTT. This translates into CASSLQRENGPQHF. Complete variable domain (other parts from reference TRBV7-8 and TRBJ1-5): GAGVSQSPRYKVAKRGQDVALRCDPISGHVSLFWYQQALGQGPEFLTYFQNEAQLDKSGLPSDRFFAERPEGSVSTLKIQRTQQEDSAVYLCASSLQRENGPQHFGDGTRLSIL.

The CDR3 DNA sequence: TGCGCCAGCAGCTTGAACATACAGGGAGGGAATCGTGGCTACACCTTC. Its protein is CASSLNIQGGNRGYTF. The genes are TRBV5-1 and TRBJ1-2, with D tentatively TRBD1 (6 bases). The ends were cut back, 1 base at V and 7 bases at J, with 20 bases in the middle. The CDR3 has 16 residues. Germline loops: CDR1 SGHRS, CDR2 YFSETQ.

The CDR3 protein is CATSRDWANPDTQYF. In DNA form, the CDR3 reads TGTGCCACCAGCAGAGATTGGGCAAACCCAGATACGCAGTATTTT. V and J are TRBV15 and TRBJ2-3, with D hard to call. The germline V gene has CDR1 LNHNV and CDR2 YYDKDF (reference sequence). Trimming removed 0 bases at V and 4 bases at J, with 11 bases between. The length of the CDR3 is 15 residues.

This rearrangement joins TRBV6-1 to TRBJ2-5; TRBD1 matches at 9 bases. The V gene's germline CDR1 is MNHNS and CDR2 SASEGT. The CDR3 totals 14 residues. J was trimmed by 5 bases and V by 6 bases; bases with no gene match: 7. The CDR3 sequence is CASSYGTGLETQYF. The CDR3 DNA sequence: TGTGCCAGCAGCTACGGGACAGGGCTGGAGACCCAGTACTTC.

The CDR3 region is CAWSRGGSTDTQYF. As DNA, the CDR3 is TGTGCCTGGAGTAGGGGCGGAAGCACAGATACGCAGTATTTT. The chain employs TRBV30 and TRBJ2-3; maybe TRBD1 (5 bases). Trimming shortened V by 2 bases and J by 0 bases, and 9 bases separated the two germline ends. Germline V gene data show CDR1 as GTSNPN and CDR2 as SVGIG (reference sequence). The CDR3 has 14 residues.

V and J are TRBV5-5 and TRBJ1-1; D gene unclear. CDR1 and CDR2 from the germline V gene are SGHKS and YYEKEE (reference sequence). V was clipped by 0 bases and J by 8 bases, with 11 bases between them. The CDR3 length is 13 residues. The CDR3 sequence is CASSLGWRDEAFF. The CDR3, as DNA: TGTGCCAGCAGCTTGGGGTGGAGAGACGAAGCTTTCTTT.

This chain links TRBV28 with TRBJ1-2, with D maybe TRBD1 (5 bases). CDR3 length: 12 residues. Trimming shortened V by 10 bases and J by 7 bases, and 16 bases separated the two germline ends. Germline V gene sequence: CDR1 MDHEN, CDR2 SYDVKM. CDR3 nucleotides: TGTGCCACAACCTCAAGAAGGGGTGGCTACACCTTC. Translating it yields CATTSRRGGYTF.

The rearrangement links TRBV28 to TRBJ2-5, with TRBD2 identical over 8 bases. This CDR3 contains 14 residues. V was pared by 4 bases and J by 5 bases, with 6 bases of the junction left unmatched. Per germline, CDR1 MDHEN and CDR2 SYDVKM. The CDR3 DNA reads TGTGCCAGCAGTTCGCGGGAGGTGGGTGAGACCCAGTACTTC. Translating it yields CASSSREVGETQYF.

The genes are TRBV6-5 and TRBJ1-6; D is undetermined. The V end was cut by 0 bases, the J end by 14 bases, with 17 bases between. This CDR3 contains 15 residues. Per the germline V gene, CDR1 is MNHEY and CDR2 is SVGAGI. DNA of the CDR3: TGTGCCAGCAGTTACTCCGGCGGTCCCACTATGGCCCTCCACTTT. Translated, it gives CASSYSGGPTMALHF.

DNA of the CDR3: TGTGCCAGCTCCAGGATAGACACCATATATTTT. It is translated as CASSRIDTIYF. The chain recombines TRBV28 with TRBJ1-3, with unresolved D. This CDR3 is built from 11 residues. Germline loops: CDR1 MDHEN, CDR2 SYDVKM. With 8 bases removed from V and 8 bases from J, the gap between germline ends came to 10 bases.

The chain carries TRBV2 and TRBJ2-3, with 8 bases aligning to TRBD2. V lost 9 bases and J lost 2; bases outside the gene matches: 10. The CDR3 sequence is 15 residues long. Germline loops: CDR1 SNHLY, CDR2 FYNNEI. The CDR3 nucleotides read TGTGCCAGAGGGATTACTAGCGGCTTCACAGATACGCAGTATTTT. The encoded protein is CARGITSGFTDTQYF.